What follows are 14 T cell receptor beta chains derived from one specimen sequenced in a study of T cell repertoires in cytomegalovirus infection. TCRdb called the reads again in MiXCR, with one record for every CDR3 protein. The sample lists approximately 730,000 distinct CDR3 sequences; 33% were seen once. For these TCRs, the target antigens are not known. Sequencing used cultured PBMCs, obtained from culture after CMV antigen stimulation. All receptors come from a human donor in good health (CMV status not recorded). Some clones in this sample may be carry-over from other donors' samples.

This chain's CDR3 is CASSLGGLVQFF. The CDR3 coding sequence is TGTGCCAGCAGCTTAGGTGGGTTGGTGCAGTTCTTC. The J gene is TRBJ2-1, the V gene TRBV7-9, with unresolved D. The germline V gene has CDR1 SEHNR and CDR2 FQNEAQ (reference sequence). V gave up 1 base and J gave up 12 bases, with 10 bases separating them. The CDR3 covers 12 residues. Based on the CDR3 plus reference TRBV7-9 and TRBJ2-1, the full variable domain is DTGVSQNPRHKITKRGQNVTFRCDPISEHNRLYWYRQTLGQGPEFLTYFQNEAQLEKSRLLSDRFSAERPKGSFSTLEIQRTEQGDSAMYLCASSLGGLVQFFGPGTRLTVL.

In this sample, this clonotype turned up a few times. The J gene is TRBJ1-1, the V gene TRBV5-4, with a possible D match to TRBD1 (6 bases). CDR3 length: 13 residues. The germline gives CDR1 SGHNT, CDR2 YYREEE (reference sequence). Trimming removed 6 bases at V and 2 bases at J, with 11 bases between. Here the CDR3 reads CASKSDRNTEAFF. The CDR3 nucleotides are TGTGCCAGCAAGTCGGACAGAAACACTGAAGCTTTCTTT.

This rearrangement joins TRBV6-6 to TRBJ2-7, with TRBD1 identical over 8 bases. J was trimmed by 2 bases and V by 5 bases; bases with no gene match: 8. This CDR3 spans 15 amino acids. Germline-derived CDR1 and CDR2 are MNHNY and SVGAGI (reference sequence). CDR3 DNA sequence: TGTGCCAGCAGTCGTTCAGGACAGGGAGCCTACGAGCAGTACTTC. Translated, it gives CASSRSGQGAYEQYF.

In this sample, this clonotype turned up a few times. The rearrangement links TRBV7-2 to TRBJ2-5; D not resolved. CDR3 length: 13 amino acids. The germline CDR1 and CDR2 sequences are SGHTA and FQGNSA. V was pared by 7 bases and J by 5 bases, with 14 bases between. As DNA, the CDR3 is TGTGCCAGCATCAAACAAGGCGGTGAGACCCAGTACTTC. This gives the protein CASIKQGGETQYF.

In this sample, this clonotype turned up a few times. The CDR3 DNA follows: TGTGCCAGCAGTGAAAAGGTACACTCCTACGAGCAGTACTTC. Its translation: CASSEKVHSYEQYF. The chain links TRBV2 to TRBJ2-7; D remains ambiguous. Germline V gene sequence: CDR1 SNHLY, CDR2 FYNNEI. CDR3 length: 14 amino acids. Trimming took 2 bases from V and 0 from J, leaving 8 bases between them. Together with reference TRBV2 and TRBJ2-7, the CDR3 gives the full variable domain: EPEVTQTPSHQVTQMGQEVILRCVPISNHLYFYWYRQILGQKVEFLVSFYNNEISEKSEIFDDQFSVERPDGSNFTLKIRSTKLEDSAMYFCASSEKVHSYEQYFGPGTRLTVT.

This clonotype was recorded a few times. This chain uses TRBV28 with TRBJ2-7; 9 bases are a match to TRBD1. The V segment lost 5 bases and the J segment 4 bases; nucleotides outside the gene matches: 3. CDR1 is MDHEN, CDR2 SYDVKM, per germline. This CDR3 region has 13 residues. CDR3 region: CASSGDRAYEQYF. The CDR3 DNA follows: TGTGCCAGCAGTGGGGACAGGGCATACGAGCAGTACTTC.

The CDR3 DNA reads as TGTGCCAGCAGTCGGGACGTTAGGGAAAAACTGTTTTTT. This gives the protein CASSRDVREKLFF. The rearrangement joins TRBV2 to TRBJ1-4; weak D call: TRBD1 (5 bases). The V and J ends lost 5 bases and 8 bases respectively, with 12 bases between them. CDR3 length: 13 amino acids. Germline V gene sequence: CDR1 SNHLY, CDR2 FYNNEI.

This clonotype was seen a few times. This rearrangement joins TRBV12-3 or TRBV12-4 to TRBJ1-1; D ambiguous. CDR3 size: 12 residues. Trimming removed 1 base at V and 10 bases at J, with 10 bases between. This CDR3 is CASSLGGIGAFF. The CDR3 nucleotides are TGTGCCAGCAGTTTAGGGGGAATAGGAGCTTTCTTT.

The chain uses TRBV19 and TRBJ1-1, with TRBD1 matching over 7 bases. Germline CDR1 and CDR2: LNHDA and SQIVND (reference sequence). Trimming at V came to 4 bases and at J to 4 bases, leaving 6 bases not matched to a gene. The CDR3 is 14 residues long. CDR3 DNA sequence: TGTGCCAGTAGTACCATACAGGGGTCCACTGAAGCTTTCTTT. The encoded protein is CASSTIQGSTEAFF.

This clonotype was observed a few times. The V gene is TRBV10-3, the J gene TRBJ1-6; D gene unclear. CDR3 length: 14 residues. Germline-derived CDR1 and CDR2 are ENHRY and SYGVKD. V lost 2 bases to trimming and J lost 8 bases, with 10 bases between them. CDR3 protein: CAISEGGFDSPLHF. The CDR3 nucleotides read TGTGCCATCAGTGAGGGTGGGTTTGATTCACCCCTCCACTTT.

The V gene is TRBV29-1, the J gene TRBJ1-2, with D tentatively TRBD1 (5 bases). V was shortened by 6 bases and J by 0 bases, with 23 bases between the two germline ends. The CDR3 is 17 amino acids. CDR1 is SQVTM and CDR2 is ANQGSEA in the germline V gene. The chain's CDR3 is CSVPRVGNAWANYGYTF. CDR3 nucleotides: TGCAGCGTCCCCAGGGTAGGAAACGCCTGGGCTAACTATGGCTACACCTTC.

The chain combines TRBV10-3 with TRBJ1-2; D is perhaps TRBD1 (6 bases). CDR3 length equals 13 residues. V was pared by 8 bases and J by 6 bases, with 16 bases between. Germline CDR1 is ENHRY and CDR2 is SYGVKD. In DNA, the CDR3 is TGTGCCATCGCCCCGGCGGGGGGCCATGGCTACACCTTC. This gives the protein CAIAPAGGHGYTF.

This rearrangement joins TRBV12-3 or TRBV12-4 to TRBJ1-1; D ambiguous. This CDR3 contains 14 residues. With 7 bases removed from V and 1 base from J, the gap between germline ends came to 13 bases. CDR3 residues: CASTRNPGNTEAFF. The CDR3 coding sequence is TGTGCCAGCACCCGGAACCCAGGGAACACTGAAGCTTTCTTT.

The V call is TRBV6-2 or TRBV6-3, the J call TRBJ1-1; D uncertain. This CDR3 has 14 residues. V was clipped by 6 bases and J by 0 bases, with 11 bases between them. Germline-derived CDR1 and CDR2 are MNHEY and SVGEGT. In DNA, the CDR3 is TGTGCCAGCAGGGAGTTTAGCATGAACACTGAAGCTTTCTTT. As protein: CASREFSMNTEAFF.